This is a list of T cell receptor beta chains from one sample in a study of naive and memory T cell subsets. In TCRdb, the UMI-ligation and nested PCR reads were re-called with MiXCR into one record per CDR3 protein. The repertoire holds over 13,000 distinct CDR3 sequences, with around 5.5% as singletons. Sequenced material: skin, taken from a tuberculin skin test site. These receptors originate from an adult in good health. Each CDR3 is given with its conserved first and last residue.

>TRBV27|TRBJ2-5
CASSLGSRETQYF
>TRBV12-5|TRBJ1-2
CASGLVLGTDYGYTF
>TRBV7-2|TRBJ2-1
CASSLARVAEQFF
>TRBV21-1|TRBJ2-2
CASSKGRQGDTGELFF
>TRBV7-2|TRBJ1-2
CASSQYRPHYGYTF
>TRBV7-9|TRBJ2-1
CASSPPGLLDFEQFF
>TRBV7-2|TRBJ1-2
CASSSISVGRGFNYGYTF
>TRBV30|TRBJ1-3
CAWSSDSGNTIYF
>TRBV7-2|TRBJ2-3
CASSLVVRDTQYF
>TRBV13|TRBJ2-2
CASSLDRAGTGELFF
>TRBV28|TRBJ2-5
CASSEEYQETQYF
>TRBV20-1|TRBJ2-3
CSARAGGDTDTQYF
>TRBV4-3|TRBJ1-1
CASSHLTVNTEAFF
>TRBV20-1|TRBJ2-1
CSAPDPRTDREQFF
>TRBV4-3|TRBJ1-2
CASSQDLAYGYTF
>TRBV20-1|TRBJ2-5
CSARDPSAETQYF
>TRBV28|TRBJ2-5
CASRFPGTQETQYF
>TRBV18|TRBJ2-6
CASSLPLGRGANVLTF
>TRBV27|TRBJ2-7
CASSLSTDSYEQYF
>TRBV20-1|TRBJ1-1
CSARDDRVATEAFF
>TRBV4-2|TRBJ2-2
CASSPTGKPGELFF
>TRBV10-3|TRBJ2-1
CAISEPQEGSDEQFF
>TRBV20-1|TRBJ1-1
CSAIRQGGPTLNTEAFF
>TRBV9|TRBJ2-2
CASSPPGLAGTGELFF
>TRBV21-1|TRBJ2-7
CACIPYTTTGGREQYF
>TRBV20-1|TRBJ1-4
CSARPGTGLPNEKLFF
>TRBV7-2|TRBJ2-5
CASSSQGRRETQYF
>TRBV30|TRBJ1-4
CAWSLSRQGRSEKLFF
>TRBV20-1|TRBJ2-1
CSARELDNANEQFF
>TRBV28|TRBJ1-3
CASSLSSPGNTIYF
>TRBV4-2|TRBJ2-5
CASSQDWNRGETQYF
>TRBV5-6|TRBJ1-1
CASRAHSYTEAFF
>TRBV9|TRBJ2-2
CASSVRGELNTGELFF
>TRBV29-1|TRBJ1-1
CSAGQLNTEAFF
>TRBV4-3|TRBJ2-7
CASSQVPDRGGEQYF
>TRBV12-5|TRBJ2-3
CASANSGADTQYF
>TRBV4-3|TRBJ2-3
CASSLQGEGADTQYF
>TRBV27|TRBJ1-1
CASSPGQGGTEAFF
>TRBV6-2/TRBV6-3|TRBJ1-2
CASIGQNYGYTF
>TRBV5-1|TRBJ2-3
CASSDTGTSTDTQYF
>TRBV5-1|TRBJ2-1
CASSNPRGLNEQFF
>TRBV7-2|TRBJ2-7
CASSLRRGQFEQYF
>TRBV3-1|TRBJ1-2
CASSQRRSYGYTF
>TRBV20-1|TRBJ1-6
CSAPQAGDRENSPLHF
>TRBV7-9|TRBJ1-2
CASSSDTGYTF
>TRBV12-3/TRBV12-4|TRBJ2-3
CASSPLTDSSTDTQYF
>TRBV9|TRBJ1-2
CASSPFLGDDGYTF
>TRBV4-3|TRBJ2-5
CASSHGLAGIRETQYF
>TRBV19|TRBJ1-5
CASSRYNQPQHF
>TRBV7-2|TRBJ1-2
CASSLVPTSRGEDYGDTF
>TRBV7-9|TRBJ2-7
CASSPSTGSYEQYF